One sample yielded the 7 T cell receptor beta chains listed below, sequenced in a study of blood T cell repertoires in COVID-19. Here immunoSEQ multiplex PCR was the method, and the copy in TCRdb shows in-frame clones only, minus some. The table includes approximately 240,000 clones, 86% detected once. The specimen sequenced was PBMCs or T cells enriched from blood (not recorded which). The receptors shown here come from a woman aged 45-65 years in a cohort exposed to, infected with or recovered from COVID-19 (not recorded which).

The CDR3 DNA sequence: TGTGCCAGCAGCTTTAGACTTGGGGCCACCACCGGGGAGCTGTTTTTT. Its protein is CASSFRLGATTGELFF. V usage is TRBV11-2 and J usage is TRBJ2-2; maybe TRBD1 (5 bases). The ends were cut back, 3 bases at V and 4 bases at J, with 15 bases in the middle. This CDR3 is built from 16 residues. Germline V gives CDR1 SGHAT, CDR2 FQNNGV.

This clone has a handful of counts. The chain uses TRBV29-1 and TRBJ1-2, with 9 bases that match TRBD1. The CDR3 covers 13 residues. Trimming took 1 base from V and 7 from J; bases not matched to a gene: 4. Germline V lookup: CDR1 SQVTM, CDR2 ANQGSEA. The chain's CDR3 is CSVEVQGAGGYTF. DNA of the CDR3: TGCAGCGTTGAAGTACAGGGGGCTGGTGGCTACACCTTC.

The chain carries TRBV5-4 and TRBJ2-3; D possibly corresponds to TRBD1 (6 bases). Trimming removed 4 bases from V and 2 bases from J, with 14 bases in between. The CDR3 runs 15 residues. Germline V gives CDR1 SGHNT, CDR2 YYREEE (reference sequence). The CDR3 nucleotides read TGTGCCAGCAGCGCCCCCGGGACAAACACAGATACGCAGTATTTT. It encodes CASSAPGTNTDTQYF.

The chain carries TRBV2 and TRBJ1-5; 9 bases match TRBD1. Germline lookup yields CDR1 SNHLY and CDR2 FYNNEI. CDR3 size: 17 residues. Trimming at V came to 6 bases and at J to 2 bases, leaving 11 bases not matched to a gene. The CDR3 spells CASRLWTGDQGNQPQHF. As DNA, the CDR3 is TGTGCCAGCAGACTCTGGACAGGGGATCAAGGCAATCAGCCCCAGCATTTT.

The CDR3 region is CASSLDLSGYTF. The CDR3 nucleotides read TGTGCCAGCAGCCTGGACCTGAGCGGCTACACCTTC. This chain links TRBV5-4 with TRBJ1-2; no clear D gene. Between the trimmed V and J ends, which lost 4 bases and 8 bases, there was a span of 12 bases. This CDR3 is built from 12 residues. Germline V CDR1 and CDR2: SGHNT, YYREEE (reference sequence).

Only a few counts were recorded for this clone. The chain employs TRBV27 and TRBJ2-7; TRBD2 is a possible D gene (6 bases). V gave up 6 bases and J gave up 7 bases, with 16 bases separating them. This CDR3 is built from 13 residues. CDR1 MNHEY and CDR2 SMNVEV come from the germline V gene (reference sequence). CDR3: CASSLLAGLEQYF. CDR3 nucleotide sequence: TGTGCCAGCAGCCTTCTTGCGGGACTTGAGCAGTACTTC.

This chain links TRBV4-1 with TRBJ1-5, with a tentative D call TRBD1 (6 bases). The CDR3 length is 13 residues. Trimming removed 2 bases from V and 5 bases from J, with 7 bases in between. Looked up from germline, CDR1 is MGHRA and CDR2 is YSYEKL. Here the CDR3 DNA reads TGCGCCAGCAGCCAAAACAGGGATCAGCCCCAGCATTTT. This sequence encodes CASSQNRDQPQHF.